Listed below are T cell receptor beta chains from one sample, sequenced in a study of human T cells and chemical hapten exposure. TCRdb independently ran MiXCR on the RACE reads; one entry per CDR3 protein. The sample gives around 300,000 distinct CDR3 sequences, about 7.7% of which show up once; more than 0.95% is in the top ten. Source: whole blood, taken in connection with sensitization to the hapten diphenylcyclopropenone (DPC). Receptor source: a man aged 18 to 29 with alopecia areata. Some clones in this sample may be carry-over from other donors' samples. CDR3s include the opening cysteine and the closing phenylalanine or tryptophan. Fields, in order: V gene, D gene, J gene, clone size, CDR3 protein, CDR3 DNA. The D gene is left open where the match is weak. Size is omitted from some rows. Given values are once, few, many or a class for expanded clones.

TRBV14,.,TRBJ1-3,.,CASSPLPWGTRDTIYF,TGTGCCAGCAGCCCTCTCCCTTGGGGGACGAGAGACACCATATATTTT
TRBV7-9,TRBD2,TRBJ2-2,.,CASSLIAGVGELFF,TGTGCCAGCAGCTTAATTGCGGGGGTCGGGGAGCTGTTTTTT
TRBV6-6,TRBD2,TRBJ2-1,.,CASSLGLVSYNEQFF,TGTGCCAGCAGCCTTGGACTAGTCTCCTACAATGAGCAGTTCTTC
TRBV20-1,TRBD2,TRBJ2-5,few,CSAAAGGVETQYF,TGCAGTGCGGCGGCGGGGGGGGTTGAGACCCAGTACTTC
TRBV6-6,.,TRBJ2-4,.,CASSYSQNIQYF,TGTGCCAGCAGTTACTCCCAGAACATTCAGTACTTC
TRBV19,.,TRBJ2-1,.,CASRIAHEQFF,TGTGCCAGTAGAATAGCCCATGAGCAGTTCTTC
TRBV27,.,TRBJ2-3,few,CASSHTHGDTQYF,TGTGCCAGCAGTCACACACATGGAGATACGCAGTATTTT
TRBV29-1,TRBD1,TRBJ2-1,few,CSVEAGGAGNEQFF,TGCAGCGTTGAAGCAGGGGGCGCGGGTAATGAGCAGTTCTTC
TRBV7-2,.,TRBJ1-5,many,CASSLVSGGNQPQHF,TGTGCCAGCAGCCTCGTGTCGGGCGGCAATCAGCCCCAGCATTTT
TRBV20-1,.,TRBJ1-2,many,CSATVFGGVNYGYTF,TGCAGTGCGACAGTCTTTGGAGGAGTGAACTATGGCTACACCTTC
TRBV20-1,.,TRBJ2-3,.,CSARDRGSSTDTQYF,TGCAGTGCTAGAGACCGGGGGTCTAGCACAGATACGCAGTATTTT
TRBV12-3/TRBV12-4,.,TRBJ2-2,many,CASSLSWSITGELFF,TGTGCCAGCAGTTTATCCTGGTCGATCACCGGGGAGCTGTTTTTT
TRBV7-2,.,TRBJ2-3,.,CASTSQSRTRTMDTQYF,TGTGCCAGCACCTCCCAATCTCGGACACGGACGATGGATACGCAGTATTTT
TRBV7-2,TRBD1,TRBJ2-4,.,CASSSRTGAENIQYF,TGTGCCAGCAGCTCCCGTACAGGGGCGGAAAACATTCAGTACTTC
TRBV10-3,TRBD2,TRBJ2-3,few,CAISAGTSGIVSTDTQYF,TGTGCCATCAGCGCCGGGACTAGCGGGATCGTTAGCACAGATACGCAGTATTTT
TRBV20-1,.,TRBJ2-1,many,CSARGGRGSYNEQFF,TGCAGTGCTAGAGGAGGCCGGGGATCCTACAATGAGCAGTTCTTC
TRBV29-1,.,TRBJ2-5,few,CSVEDGGSYETQYF,TGCAGCGTTGAAGATGGGGGCAGTTACGAGACCCAGTACTTC
TRBV5-1,.,TRBJ1-1,.,CASSSIKAGSPTEAFF,TGCGCCAGCAGCTCTATAAAAGCAGGGAGTCCCACTGAAGCTTTCTTT
TRBV3-1,.,TRBJ1-2,.,CASSQGRFYGYTF,TGTGCCAGCAGCCAAGGACGGTTCTATGGCTACACCTTC
TRBV9,TRBD2,TRBJ2-5,many,CASSVGEGFGTQYF,TGTGCCAGCAGCGTAGGGGAGGGGTTCGGGACCCAGTACTTC
TRBV19,.,TRBJ2-4,.,CASSPRGLLLAKNIQYF,TGTGCCAGTAGTCCTCGGGGGTTACTATTAGCCAAAAACATTCAGTACTTC
TRBV7-9,.,TRBJ2-2,.,CVGSGELFF,TGTGTCGGGAGCGGGGAGCTGTTTTTT
TRBV5-1,.,TRBJ1-2,many,CASSLSGDGYTF,TGTGCCAGCAGTTTATCGGGGGATGGCTACACCTTC
TRBV29-1,.,TRBJ1-2,.,CSVELRKSYGYTF,TGCAGCGTTGAATTACGAAAAAGCTATGGCTACACCTTC
TRBV29-1,.,TRBJ1-1,.,CSVMGTTEAFF,TGCAGCGTGATGGGGACCACTGAAGCTTTCTTT
TRBV5-5,.,TRBJ2-3,.,CASSSKRGQSTDTQYF,TGTGCCAGCAGCTCAAAAAGGGGCCAAAGCACAGATACGCAGTATTTT
TRBV7-3,.,TRBJ1-2,.,CASSLRGTRGQGYTF,TGTGCCAGCAGCTTAAGAGGGACGCGGGGGCAAGGCTACACCTTC
TRBV20-1,.,TRBJ2-6,many,CSAAGSGANVLTF,TGCAGTGCTGCAGGGAGTGGGGCCAACGTCCTGACTTTC
TRBV6-1,.,TRBJ1-2,few,CASRLTSRPSGYTF,TGTGCCAGCAGGCTGACAAGCAGGCCGTCTGGCTACACCTTC
TRBV11-2,.,TRBJ1-1,.,CASSLAGMSTEAFF,TGTGCCAGCAGCTTAGCTGGGATGAGCACTGAAGCTTTCTTT
TRBV20-1,.,TRBJ2-2,few,CSAKGQVNTGELFF,TGCAGTGCTAAGGGTCAGGTGAACACCGGGGAGCTGTTTTTT
TRBV27,.,TRBJ2-1,.,CASSLLGGEQFF,TGTGCCAGCAGTTTATTGGGGGGTGAGCAGTTCTTC
TRBV29-1,TRBD1,TRBJ1-2,many,CSLSGQGHFTF,TGCAGCCTTTCGGGACAGGGGCACTTCACCTTC
TRBV29-1,TRBD2,TRBJ2-5,many,CSVVIAGTQETQYF,TGCAGCGTTGTAATAGCGGGGACTCAAGAGACCCAGTACTTC
TRBV3-1,.,TRBJ1-6,.,CASSQDLGSPLHF,TGTGCCAGCAGCCAAGATCTTGGATCACCCCTCCACTTT
TRBV6-6,.,TRBJ1-2,few,CASSPSQPGYGYTF,TGTGCCAGCAGCCCCAGTCAACCCGGGTATGGCTACACCTTC
TRBV29-1,.,TRBJ2-3,.,CSVRQREGPALRTQYF,TGCAGCGTTCGACAAAGAGAGGGACCCGCTTTGAGAACGCAGTATTTT
TRBV4-3,TRBD1,TRBJ1-4,many,CASSPRTGKLFF,TGCGCCAGCAGCCCCCGGACAGGAAAACTGTTTTTT
TRBV12-3/TRBV12-4,.,TRBJ1-4,few,CASGRLNEKLFF,TGTGCCAGCGGACGGCTGAATGAAAAACTGTTTTTT
TRBV4-1,.,TRBJ1-1,many,CASSRRGGPDTEAFF,TGCGCCAGCAGCCGACGCGGGGGCCCGGACACTGAAGCTTTCTTT
TRBV7-2,TRBD1,TRBJ2-6,.,CASGKGASGANVLTF,TGTGCCTCCGGTAAGGGGGCTTCTGGGGCCAACGTCCTGACTTTC
TRBV6-1,.,TRBJ2-3,.,CASSEYMVITDTQYF,TGTGCCAGCAGTGAATACATGGTCATCACAGATACGCAGTATTTT
TRBV10-2,TRBD1,TRBJ1-2,many,CASGTGGGGYTF,TGCGCCAGCGGAACAGGGGGGGGCGGCTACACCTTC
TRBV20-1,.,TRBJ1-5,few,CSARREGDQPQHF,TGCAGTGCTCGCAGGGAAGGGGATCAGCCCCAGCATTTT
TRBV25-1,.,TRBJ1-4,many,CASSRSGTNEKLFF,TGTGCCAGCAGTAGGTCCGGCACTAATGAAAAACTGTTTTTT
TRBV20-1,.,TRBJ2-5,.,CSAFPFSDLSQYF,TGCAGTGCCTTCCCTTTTTCTGACCTATCCCAGTACTTC
TRBV20-1,.,TRBJ1-4,few,CSATARPLATNEKLFF,TGCAGTGCTACGGCCAGGCCTTTAGCAACTAATGAAAAACTGTTTTTT
TRBV6-4,.,TRBJ1-6,.,CASSVSGTGNTPLHF,TGTGCCAGCAGTGTCTCCGGGACTGGAAATACACCCCTCCACTTT
TRBV14,.,TRBJ1-2,many,CASSKSQVGYTF,TGTGCCAGCAGTAAGAGCCAGGTTGGCTACACCTTC
TRBV12-5,.,TRBJ1-4,few,CASGLTPGLNEKLFF,TGTGCTAGTGGTTTGACCCCAGGGTTAAATGAAAAACTGTTTTTT